Following are 19 T cell receptor beta chains from one sample sequenced in a study of T cell responses to AZD1222 COVID-19 vaccine. The repertoire was sequenced with immunoSEQ multiplex PCR; TCRdb's copy has only in-frame clones and lacks some. The sample includes 65,000 to 90,000 clones, around 88% of them seen just once. The material sequenced was peripheral blood, taken on day 0 of AZD1222 vaccination. The receptors derive from an adult in good health.

The chain joins TRBV9 to TRBJ1-5; the match to TRBD1 covers 7 bases. CDR1 is SGDLS and CDR2 is YYNGEE in the germline V gene. This CDR3 has 15 residues. The V gene end was trimmed by 0 bases and the J gene end by 7 bases; junction bases not matched to a gene: 7. Here the CDR3 reads CASSVVGDRDQPQHF. For the CDR3, the DNA is TGTGCCAGCAGCGTAGTTGGTGACAGGGACCAGCCCCAGCATTTT.

The CDR3 DNA sequence: TGTGCCAGCAGCAACGGGCTGCGGACTGTTGAGCAGTTCTTC. The encoded protein is CASSNGLRTVEQFF. The chain is built from TRBV7-9 and TRBJ2-1; TRBD2 is a possible D gene (5 bases). The ends were cut back, 5 bases at V and 9 bases at J, with 17 bases in the middle. The germline V gene encodes CDR1 SEHNR and CDR2 FQNEAQ (reference sequence). The CDR3 consists of 14 residues.

This chain links TRBV27 with TRBJ1-5; D is uncertain. This CDR3 region has 13 residues. V lost 6 bases to trimming and J lost 3 bases, with 9 bases between them. CDR1 and CDR2 (germline): MNHEY, SMNVEV (reference sequence). In DNA form, the CDR3 reads TGTGCCAGCAGCCCAACCCCCAATCAGCCCCAGCATTTT. Amino acid sequence: CASSPTPNQPQHF.

The chain is built from TRBV23-1 and TRBJ1-5; 9 bases agree with TRBD1. TRBV23-1 has ORF status, its function being uncertain. V trimming: 4 bases; J trimming: 5 bases; junction bases outside the gene matches: 9. There are 16 residues in the CDR3. CDR3 sequence reads: CASSRAQGAVDQPQHF. The CDR3 DNA is TGCGCCAGCAGTCGAGCACAGGGGGCGGTAGATCAGCCCCAGCATTTT.

The chain employs TRBV21-1 and TRBJ2-5. TRBV21-1 is a pseudogene. This CDR3 region has 13 residues. DNA for the CDR3: TGTGCCAGCAGCCTCGGCGCCGTGCCGACCCAGTACTTC. Its protein product is CASSLGAVPTQYF.

This clone was seen just once. The chain combines TRBV7-9 with TRBJ1-1; D not resolved. Trimming cost V 1 base and J 4 bases, with 10 bases left between them. CDR3 length: 14 amino acids. Germline CDR1 is SEHNR and CDR2 is FQNEAQ (reference sequence). The CDR3 loop reads CASSLDRVGTEAFF. In DNA, the CDR3 is TGTGCCAGCAGCTTAGACCGGGTAGGCACTGAAGCTTTCTTT.

The V and J genes are TRBV2 and TRBJ1-2; TRBD1 might be the D (6 bases). The CDR3 has 20 amino acids. The V end lost 0 bases, the J end lost 2 bases, and 25 bases lay between the germline ends. Germline values: CDR1 SNHLY, CDR2 FYNNEI. CDR3 sequence reads: CASSEATNAIMTGENYGYTF. The CDR3 bases are TGTGCCAGCAGTGAAGCGACCAACGCTATCATGACAGGAGAAAACTATGGCTACACCTTC.

The chain carries TRBV15 and TRBJ2-7, with D tentatively TRBD1 (5 bases). Trimming took off 0 bases at V and 0 bases at J, with 15 bases between the two ends. The germline CDR1 and CDR2 sequences are LNHNV and YYDKDF (reference sequence). The CDR3 is 17 amino acids. The CDR3: CATSRDPRTRSSYEQYF. The CDR3 region has the DNA TGTGCCACCAGCAGAGATCCCAGGACAAGGAGCTCCTACGAGCAGTACTTC.

The chain has TRBV4-1 and TRBJ1-1; no clear D. The CDR3 runs to 15 residues. Per the germline V gene, CDR1 is MGHRA and CDR2 is YSYEKL. Trimming pared 0 bases from V and 2 bases from J, leaving 10 bases between. The CDR3 DNA reads TGCGCCAGCAGCCAAGATTTAACAAGAAACACTGAAGCTTTCTTT. It translates to CASSQDLTRNTEAFF.

This chain uses TRBV27 with TRBJ1-3; D not certain. The CDR3 runs to 15 residues. With 6 bases removed from V and 0 bases from J, the gap between germline ends came to 12 bases. CDR1 is MNHEY and CDR2 is SMNVEV in the germline V gene (reference sequence). This CDR3 is CASRLQADSGNTIYF. The CDR3 region has the DNA TGTGCCAGCAGACTACAAGCAGACTCTGGAAACACCATATATTTT.

The chain joins TRBV27 to TRBJ2-7; D is perhaps TRBD2 (6 bases). CDR1 and CDR2 (germline): MNHEY, SMNVEV (reference sequence). V was clipped by 6 bases and J by 4 bases, with 19 bases between them. The CDR3 length is 15 residues. In DNA form, the CDR3 reads TGTGCCAGCAGAATTACTCCGGGAGCTACTTACGAGCAGTACTTC. This translates into CASRITPGATYEQYF.

The chain combines TRBV28 with TRBJ2-5; TRBD1 or TRBD2 may be the D gene (5 bases each). V lost 2 bases to trimming and J lost 1 base, with 11 bases between them. CDR3 length: 15 amino acids. The germline CDR1 and CDR2 sequences are MDHEN and SYDVKM. CDR3 amino acids: CASSLRGAFQETQYF. In DNA, the CDR3 is TGTGCCAGCAGTTTAAGAGGGGCGTTCCAAGAGACCCAGTACTTC.

This chain links TRBV28 with TRBJ2-2, with 11 bases aligning to TRBD2. The CDR3 runs 15 residues. From germline, CDR1 is MDHEN and CDR2 SYDVKM. Unmatched junction bases numbered 5, after V lost 7 bases and J lost 4 bases. As DNA, the CDR3 is TGTGCCAGCATCAGTAGCGGGGGGGTCACCGGGGAGCTGTTTTTT. It translates to CASISSGGVTGELFF.

DNA for the CDR3: TGTGCCAGCAGCCAACAGGGGCGCGGAAACACCATATATTTT. It encodes CASSQQGRGNTIYF. This sequence joins TRBV11-2 and TRBJ1-3; 7 positions match TRBD1. This CDR3 has 14 residues. From germline, CDR1 is SGHAT and CDR2 FQNNGV. Trimming took 5 bases from V and 4 from J; bases not matched to a gene: 5.

The CDR3 loop is CASSEWGNDEAFF. The CDR3, as DNA: TGTGCCAGCAGTGAATGGGGGAACGATGAAGCTTTCTTT. The J gene is TRBJ1-1, the V gene TRBV25-1; a possible D gene is TRBD1 (5 bases). The CDR3 consists of 13 residues. Trimming removed 1 base at V and 7 bases at J, with 10 bases between. Looked up from germline, CDR1 is MGHDK and CDR2 is SYGVNS. The full variable domain, rest sourced from reference TRBV25-1 and TRBJ1-1, is EADIYQTPRYLVIGTGKKITLECSQTMGHDKMYWYQQDPGMELHLIHYSYGVNSTEKGDLSSESTVSRIRTEHFPLTLESARPSHTSQYLCASSEWGNDEAFFGQGTRLTVV.

This chain joins TRBV3-1 (or the pseudogene TRBV3-2) and TRBJ2-3; D is ambiguous. Germline assignment: CDR1 LGHDT and CDR2 YNNKEL (reference sequence). CDR3 length: 12 residues. V dropped 3 bases and J dropped 4 bases, with 5 bases sitting between them. The CDR3: CASSHGSDTQYF. The CDR3 DNA sequence: TGTGCCAGCAGCCACGGTTCAGATACGCAGTATTTT.

The rearrangement uses TRBV27 and TRBJ2-1; D not resolved. CDR1 and CDR2 from the germline V gene are MNHEY and SMNVEV (reference sequence). The CDR3 is made up of 15 amino acids. Deletions cut 3 bases from V and 1 base from J, with 10 bases between. The CDR3 is CASSFPGTSYNEQFF. CDR3 nucleotide sequence: TGTGCCAGCAGTTTTCCGGGTACATCCTACAATGAGCAGTTCTTC.

The rearrangement links TRBV5-1 to TRBJ2-7, with D perhaps given as TRBD1 or TRBD2 (5 bases each). The CDR3 length is 13 residues. Trimming took off 4 bases at V and 1 base at J, with 9 bases between the two ends. In germline, CDR1 is SGHRS, CDR2 YFSETQ. The CDR3 region has the DNA TGCGCCAGCAGCGGGTGGGGGTCCTACGAGCAGTACTTC. The encoded protein is CASSGWGSYEQYF.

This chain joins TRBV14 and TRBJ1-2; D unclear. Germline CDR1 and CDR2: SGHDN and FVKESK. There are 13 residues in the CDR3. V was cut by 4 bases and J by 3 bases, with 9 bases left in between. CDR3 nucleotide sequence: TGTGCCAGCAGCCTGACGGGCCACTATGGCTACACCTTC. Its translation: CASSLTGHYGYTF.